A selection of T cell receptor beta chains follows, all from one sample in a study of shared clonotypes between healthy human individuals. TCRdb's table, derived via immunoSEQ multiplex PCR, lists solely in-frame clones and lacks some. The sample records 2 million or so clones, roughly 96% being singletons. Material: naive CD4+ T cells sorted from blood. The origin of the receptors is a man aged 18-30 years in good health. Each CDR3 is given with its conserved first and last residue. A D gene is named only where the DNA matches it firmly. Clone size is stated in some rows and not others, as once, few, many or a class when expanded.

V gene	clone size	D gene	J gene	CDR3 DNA	CDR3 protein
TRBV9	-	-	TRBJ2-1	TGTGCCAGCAGCGTTGACAGCACCCGGTACAATGAGCAGTTCTTC	CASSVDSTRYNEQFF
TRBV10-3	-	TRBD1	TRBJ1-1	TGTGCCATCAGCGCGGGACAGGACACTGAAGCTTTCTTT	CAISAGQDTEAFF
TRBV30	-	-	TRBJ1-5	TGTGCCTGGAGTCCCAGCAATCAGCCCCAGCATTTT	CAWSPSNQPQHF
TRBV6-4	-	-	TRBJ2-7	TGTGCCAGCAGGGAGGGGAGGAGGTCCTACGAGCAGTACTTC	CASREGRRSYEQYF
TRBV9	few	-	TRBJ2-7	TGTGCCAGCAGCGTAGGCTACGAGCAGTACTTC	CASSVGYEQYF
TRBV4-3	-	TRBD1	TRBJ2-3	TGCGCCAGCAGCCAAGTTTACGGGGACAGGGGATTGAGTACGCAGTATTTT	CASSQVYGDRGLSTQYF
TRBV5-8	-	-	TRBJ1-2	TGTGCCAGCAGCTTGGCCGGGACACTCTATGGCTACACCTTC	CASSLAGTLYGYTF
TRBV6-6	-	-	TRBJ2-7	TGTGCCAGCAGTTCGACTGACGGCGCCCGATACGAGCAGTACTTC	CASSSTDGARYEQYF
TRBV7-9	-	-	TRBJ1-2	TGTGCCAGCAGCTACAGGGAGGTTAATGGCTACACCTTC	CASSYREVNGYTF
TRBV5-1	-	TRBD1	TRBJ2-2	TGCGCCAGCCAGACAGGGCCCCTTTCCGGGGAGCTGTTTTTT	CASQTGPLSGELFF
TRBV30	-	-	TRBJ2-5	TGTGCCTGGAGTGTTCGGGGAGGCGAGACCCAGTACTTC	CAWSVRGGETQYF
TRBV6-6	few	-	TRBJ2-7	TGTGCCAGCAGTTACAACGGACAGAATGCCGAGCAGTACTTC	CASSYNGQNAEQYF
TRBV29-1	-	-	TRBJ1-2	TGCAGCGTAGAGCACAACAACTATGGCTACACCTTC	CSVEHNNYGYTF
TRBV5-1	-	-	TRBJ2-2	TGCGCCAGCAGCCCGGCCGGGCTAGCGAACACCGGGGAGCTGTTTTTT	CASSPAGLANTGELFF
TRBV27	-	-	TRBJ1-1	TGTGCCAGCAGGGCCATGACAGCGGGGTACACTGAAGCTTTCTTT	CASRAMTAGYTEAFF
TRBV18	-	TRBD1	TRBJ1-2	TGTGCCAGCTCACGCTCTACCGGGACAGGCGCTAACTATGGCTACACCTTC	CASSRSTGTGANYGYTF
TRBV25-1	once	TRBD2	TRBJ2-3	TGTGCCAGCAGTGCCACTAGCGGGGGAGTCACAGATACGCAGTATTTT	CASSATSGGVTDTQYF
TRBV27	-	TRBD1	TRBJ1-6	TGTGCCAGCAGTTTATTTCGACAGGGTAATTCACCCCTCCACTTT	CASSLFRQGNSPLHF
TRBV7-9	-	-	TRBJ1-1	TGTGCCAGCAGCTCAGGCCAGGGAGCTTTCTTT	CASSSGQGAFF
TRBV27	-	TRBD1	TRBJ1-1	TGTGCCAGCAGTCGGGGACAGGTCGCTATGAACACTGAAGCTTTCTTT	CASSRGQVAMNTEAFF
TRBV19	-	TRBD1	TRBJ2-7	TGTGCCAGAAGACAGGGGATATCTCAGGGGAGGTACTTC	CARRQGISQGRYF
TRBV19	-	-	TRBJ2-2	TGTGCCACCCGACTCGACCCGAACACCGGGGAGCTGTTTTTT	CATRLDPNTGELFF
TRBV4-2	-	-	TRBJ2-4	TGTGCCAGCAGCCAAGAGGAGGCTAGCGCACTTCGGAACATTCAGTACTTC	CASSQEEASALRNIQYF
TRBV5-1	-	-	TRBJ2-1	TGCGCCAGCAGCACCGGGACCAGCTCCTACAATGAGCAGTTCTTC	CASSTGTSSYNEQFF
TRBV18	-	-	TRBJ2-5	TGTGCCAGCTCACCGACCGGGATTCAAGAGACCCAGTACTTC	CASSPTGIQETQYF
TRBV6-1	-	-	TRBJ2-7	TGTGCCAGCAGTGTACAGGGTTGGGGGTACGAGCAGTACTTC	CASSVQGWGYEQYF
TRBV18	-	-	TRBJ2-1	TGTGCCAGCTCACCCGGGAGCCCGAAGGCCAATGAGCAGTTCTTC	CASSPGSPKANEQFF
TRBV30	-	TRBD2	TRBJ2-1	TGTGCCTGGAGCGAACCCGGGACTACCGCCTACAATGAGCAGTTCTTC	CAWSEPGTTAYNEQFF
TRBV6-5	-	-	TRBJ2-6	TGTGCCAGCAGTTTCGACTCTGGGGCCAACGTCCTGACTTTC	CASSFDSGANVLTF
TRBV28	-	-	TRBJ2-1	TGTGCCAGCAGTTCTCCTCCCCGAGGGAGTCAGGGACGGCAGTTCTTC	CASSSPPRGSQGRQFF
TRBV6-5	-	TRBD1	TRBJ1-2	TGTGCCAGCAGTTACGTTCGGACAGGGGGCAGCTATGGCTACACCTTC	CASSYVRTGGSYGYTF
TRBV23-1	-	-	TRBJ2-7	TGCGCCAGCAGTCAGCAGGTCGATCGAGTAGACGAGCAGTACTTC	CASSQQVDRVDEQYF
TRBV5-1	once	-	TRBJ2-7	TGCGCCAGCAGCTTGGTGGAGGGCAGAAGCTCCTACGAGCAGTACTTC	CASSLVEGRSSYEQYF
TRBV5-4	-	-	TRBJ1-2	TGTGCCAGCAGCCTAGACGGATATGGCTACACCTTC	CASSLDGYGYTF
TRBV27	-	-	TRBJ2-7	TGTGCCAGCAGTTCAGCTTACAGGGAGCACTACGAGCAGTACTTC	CASSSAYREHYEQYF
TRBV6-6	-	TRBD2	TRBJ2-1	TGTGCCAGCAGCCCACGGCGGGGGGCCGACAATGAGCAGTTCTTC	CASSPRRGADNEQFF
TRBV2	-	-	TRBJ1-5	TGTGCCAGCACCGAAGGGGATCAGCCCCAGCATTTT	CASTEGDQPQHF
TRBV18	once	TRBD2	TRBJ2-5	TGTGCCAGCTCCCCTAGCGGGGAAGAGACCCAGTACTTC	CASSPSGEETQYF
TRBV13	-	-	TRBJ2-7	TGTGCCAGCAGCTGGGGACGACACTCCTACGAGCAGTACTTC	CASSWGRHSYEQYF
TRBV5-1	-	-	TRBJ2-3	TGCGCCAGCAGCCTCACGACAGCTAGTACAGATACGCAGTATTTT	CASSLTTASTDTQYF